The 14 T cell receptor beta chains given below trace back to one sample, sequenced in a study of OX40 agonist ivuxolimab in advanced cancers. The repertoire was sequenced with immunoSEQ multiplex PCR; TCRdb's copy has only in-frame clones and lacks some. The table includes about 76,000 clones, around four fifths detected once. The source material was CD4+ or CD8+ T cells sorted from blood, sampled in a trial of the OX40 agonist ivuxolimab. All receptors come from an adult with an advanced solid tumor such as melanoma, head and neck, liver or kidney cancer.

This sequence joins TRBV27 and TRBJ2-7, with D maybe TRBD1 (6 bases). Between the trimmed V and J ends, which lost 7 bases and 2 bases, there was a span of 15 bases. Germline V gives CDR1 MNHEY, CDR2 SMNVEV (reference sequence). The CDR3 spans 14 residues. The CDR3 spells CASKGTLTTYEQYF. CDR3 nucleotide sequence: TGTGCCAGCAAAGGGACACTTACTACCTACGAGCAGTACTTC.

V and J are TRBV7-3 and TRBJ2-3, with D unresolved. Trimming removed 5 bases from V and 0 bases from J, with 0 bases in between. Germline V gives CDR1 SGHTA, CDR2 FQGTGA. This CDR3 is built from 11 residues. The CDR3 nucleotides read TGTGCCAGCAGCAGCACAGATACGCAGTATTTT. Translated: CASSSTDTQYF.

The chain carries TRBV27 and TRBJ2-3; TRBD2 aligns across 12 bases. The CDR3 runs 16 residues. The V and J ends lost 2 bases and 7 bases, in that order; junction bases with no gene match: 7. CDR1 is MNHEY, CDR2 SMNVEV, per germline (reference sequence). The CDR3 nucleotides are TGTGCCAGCAGTTTAATTTTGACTAGCGGGAGAAATACGCAGTATTTT. Protein sequence: CASSLILTSGRNTQYF.

This clone was counted a few times. The chain employs TRBV7-9 and TRBJ2-1; no definite D call. Per germline, CDR1 SEHNR and CDR2 FQNEAQ (reference sequence). Trimming shortened V by 2 bases and J by 3 bases, and 8 bases separated the two germline ends. This CDR3 is built from 14 residues. The CDR3 is CASSLTPSYNEQFF. CDR3 in DNA: TGTGCCAGCAGCTTAACCCCCAGCTACAATGAGCAGTTCTTC.

V and J are TRBV6-5 and TRBJ2-7; possibly TRBD1 or TRBD2 for D (5 bases each). Germline V gives CDR1 MNHEY, CDR2 SVGAGI. CDR3 size: 14 residues. Deletions cut 6 bases from V and 2 bases from J, with 14 bases between. CDR3 protein: CASRTTGTAYEQYF. CDR3 in DNA: TGTGCCAGCAGAACGACCGGGACCGCCTACGAGCAGTACTTC.

This clone came up a few times. The rearrangement uses TRBV27 and TRBJ2-4, with TRBD2 matching 8 bases. This CDR3 contains 17 residues. Germline-derived CDR1 and CDR2 are MNHEY and SMNVEV (reference sequence). V lost 0 bases to trimming and J lost 9 bases; unmatched junction nucleotides: 13. The DNA for the CDR3 is TGTGCCAGCAGTTTATCGTCGGGGTGGGGCGGGAGGTCCATTCAGTACTTC. Translating it yields CASSLSSGWGGRSIQYF.

The chain links TRBV9 to TRBJ2-3; no clear D. CDR1 SGDLS and CDR2 YYNGEE come from the germline V gene. The length of the CDR3 is 12 residues. V was shortened by 1 base and J by 5 bases, with 5 bases between the two germline ends. CDR3 bases: TGTGCCAGCAGCGTAAACCAAGATACGCAGTATTTT. This translates into CASSVNQDTQYF.

V gene TRBV27 combines with J gene TRBJ2-1; perhaps D is TRBD1 or TRBD2 (6 bases each). The CDR3 runs to 17 residues. The V gene lost 8 bases and the J gene lost 9 bases, with 29 bases spanning the gap. The germline CDR1 and CDR2 sequences are MNHEY and SMNVEV (reference sequence). CDR3 nucleotide sequence: TGTGCCAGCTCCCTACGGGGGACCTCAGGGGTGATCGGTGAGCAGTTCTTC. Amino acid sequence: CASSLRGTSGVIGEQFF.

The chain couples TRBV1 to TRBJ2-7; TRBD2 reflects the table's D call only, with no check against the DNA. TRBV1 is a listed pseudogene. This CDR3 comprises 13 residues. As DNA, the CDR3 is TGCACCAGCAGCGGGGGGAAGGGCTACGAGCAGTACTTC. This translates into CTSSGGKGYEQYF.

The CDR3 loop reads CASRPGQSDYGYTF. CDR3 nucleotide sequence: TGTGCCAGCAGACCCGGACAGAGTGACTATGGCTACACCTTC. J is TRBJ1-2 and V is TRBV6-6, with D possibly TRBD1 on 6 matching bases. The V and J ends lost 6 bases and 3 bases respectively, with 14 bases between them. The CDR3 has 14 amino acids. Germline V lookup: CDR1 MNHNY, CDR2 SVGAGI (reference sequence).

This clone was observed a handful of times. The chain combines TRBV9 with TRBJ2-7; 8 bases align to TRBD2. Germline V gene data show CDR1 as SGDLS and CDR2 as YYNGEE. Trimming cost V 2 bases and J 1 base; bases outside gene matches: 5. The CDR3 contains 15 residues. The CDR3 loop is CASSVSGGSSYEQYF. CDR3 bases: TGTGCCAGCAGCGTGAGCGGGGGCTCGTCCTACGAGCAGTACTTC.

The chain employs TRBV7-2 and TRBJ1-5; a possible D gene is TRBD1 (5 bases). The CDR3 is 16 amino acids. Trimming shortened V by 6 bases and J by 2 bases, and 17 bases separated the two germline ends. Germline loops: CDR1 SGHTA, CDR2 FQGNSA. CDR3 loop: CASRLGGGGGNQPQHF. The CDR3 nucleotides read TGTGCCAGCAGATTGGGTGGGGGGGGAGGCAATCAGCCCCAGCATTTT.

The rearrangement links TRBV30 to TRBJ2-7; no clear D. Germline V lookup: CDR1 GTSNPN, CDR2 SVGIG (reference sequence). Trimming pared 4 bases from V and 0 bases from J, leaving 4 bases between. This CDR3 comprises 11 residues. CDR3 nucleotide sequence: TGTGCCTGGACAAGCTCCTACGAGCAGTACTTC. It codes for CAWTSSYEQYF.

This clone has only one observation. The CDR3 loop reads CASRHMDRGRNQPQHF. The CDR3 nucleotides are TGTGCCAGCAGGCACATGGACAGGGGACGGAATCAGCCCCAGCATTTT. The chain couples TRBV28 to TRBJ1-5; TRBD1 aligns across 9 bases. Trimming removed 6 bases from V and 4 bases from J; junction bases left unmatched: 10. Germline CDR1 MDHEN, CDR2 SYDVKM. This CDR3 contains 16 residues.